A single sample is the source of the 27 T cell receptor beta chains below, sequenced in a study of HIV-infected patients and healthy controls. MiXCR was run by TCRdb on the 5' RACE reads, yielding one entry per CDR3 protein. The sample lists 18,000 or so distinct CDR3 sequences; roughly 19% were seen once. The sequenced material came from CD8+ T cells from blood. These receptors were obtained from a human donor in good health.

This clonotype was counted a few times. The rearrangement links TRBV21-1 to TRBJ2-7. TRBV21-1 is listed as a pseudogene. The CDR3 covers 16 residues. The CDR3 sequence is CASSKGQALSPYEQYF. DNA for the CDR3: TGTGCCAGCAGCAAAGGGCAGGCCTTGAGCCCCTACGAGCAGTACTTC.

This clonotype was detected only a few times. The chain links TRBV11-2 to TRBJ2-7; D is undetermined. The CDR3 covers 13 residues. Germline V gene data show CDR1 as SGHAT and CDR2 as FQNNGV. The V end lost 0 bases, the J end lost 3 bases, and 6 bases lay between the germline ends. The CDR3 is CASSLDRSYEQYF. The DNA for the CDR3 is TGTGCCAGCAGCTTAGATCGGAGCTACGAGCAGTACTTC.

This clonotype has at least ten counts. V usage is TRBV20-1 and J usage is TRBJ2-1, with unresolved D. This CDR3 comprises 12 residues. Germline V gene lookup returns CDR1 DFQATT and CDR2 SNEGSKA (reference sequence). V dropped 5 bases and J dropped 4 bases, with 9 bases sitting between them. The CDR3 nucleotides read TGCAGTGCTCTCGACATTTACAATGAGCAGTTCTTC. Its protein product is CSALDIYNEQFF.

This clonotype was counted at least ten times. This chain joins TRBV11-2 and TRBJ1-6, with a tentative D call TRBD1 (5 bases). The CDR3 sequence is 16 residues long. CDR1 and CDR2 from the germline V gene are SGHAT and FQNNGV. Trimming shortened V by 6 bases and J by 6 bases, and 18 bases separated the two germline ends. The CDR3 DNA sequence: TGTGCCAGCAGTTATCCGGGACGGAGGTCTAATTCACCCCTCCACTTT. This encodes CASSYPGRRSNSPLHF.

This clonotype showed up many times. CDR3 DNA sequence: TGTGCCAGCAGCCGTACAGTATCAGATACGCAGTATTTT. Residues: CASSRTVSDTQYF. The chain recombines TRBV14 with TRBJ2-3; no firm D call. Trimming pared 4 bases from V and 4 bases from J, leaving 9 bases between. This CDR3 contains 13 residues. Germline V gene data show CDR1 as SGHDN and CDR2 as FVKESK.

This chain joins TRBV4-1 and TRBJ2-7; TRBD1 matches at 8 bases. V was pared by 4 bases and J by 4 bases, with 6 bases of the junction left unmatched. Germline CDR1 and CDR2: MGHRA and YSYEKL. The CDR3 is 14 amino acids. The CDR3 sequence is CASSLEDRDYEQYF. The CDR3 DNA sequence: TGCGCCAGCAGCCTCGAGGACAGGGATTACGAGCAGTACTTC.

This clonotype was detected only a few times. This chain joins TRBV12-3 or TRBV12-4 and TRBJ1-5, with a tentative D call TRBD1 (6 bases). This CDR3 spans 14 amino acids. Trimming cost V 6 bases and J 7 bases, with 16 bases left between them. CDR3 in DNA: TGTGCCAGCAGGTTAACAGGGCCGCAACAGCCCCAGCATTTT. Encoded protein: CASRLTGPQQPQHF.

This clonotype was recorded many times. The rearrangement joins TRBV9 to TRBJ2-4; 8 bases match TRBD2. CDR3 length: 16 residues. V was clipped by 3 bases and J by 1 base; unmatched bases: 6. Germline lookup yields CDR1 SGDLS and CDR2 YYNGEE. The CDR3 sequence is CASSASGGGAKNIQYF. The CDR3 nucleotides read TGTGCCAGCAGCGCAAGCGGCGGGGGGGCCAAAAACATTCAGTACTTC.

The chain combines TRBV6-5 with TRBJ2-1; 8 bases fit TRBD2. J lost 8 bases, V lost 2 bases, and 5 bases had no gene match. Germline CDR1 is MNHEY and CDR2 is SVGAGI. The length of the CDR3 is 14 residues. CDR3 bases: TGTGCCAGCAGTTACCGAGCGGGAGACTATGAGCAGTTCTTC. Translation: CASSYRAGDYEQFF.

This clonotype was picked up many times. The V and J genes are TRBV15 and TRBJ2-4; possible D gene TRBD2, 7 bases. Per germline, CDR1 LNHNV and CDR2 YYDKDF (reference sequence). There are 16 residues in the CDR3. Trimming cost V 5 bases and J 0 bases, with 14 bases left between them. The CDR3 protein is CATSLDSGVAKNIQYF. The CDR3 nucleotides are TGTGCCACCAGCTTGGACAGCGGGGTAGCCAAAAACATTCAGTACTTC.

The genes are TRBV10-3 and TRBJ2-1; tentatively, D is TRBD1 or TRBD2 (5 bases each). Trimming removed 7 bases from V and 3 bases from J, with 13 bases in between. The CDR3 sequence is 14 residues long. CDR1 is ENHRY and CDR2 is SYGVKD in the germline V gene. CDR3 region: CAIKEGTGYNEQFF. As DNA, the CDR3 is TGTGCCATCAAAGAGGGGACGGGCTACAATGAGCAGTTCTTC.

This clonotype was counted many times. The chain has TRBV7-9 and TRBJ2-7, with 10 bases lining up with TRBD1. From germline, CDR1 is SEHNR and CDR2 FQNEAQ (reference sequence). This CDR3 has 17 residues. Unmatched junction bases numbered 13, after V lost 5 bases and J lost 3 bases. The CDR3: CASSPLAPGQGRYEQYF. The CDR3 nucleotides are TGTGCCAGCAGCCCCCTCGCCCCGGGACAGGGGCGCTACGAGCAGTACTTC.

A note on this clonotype: Possible read error: a much larger clone is one base away. This rearrangement joins TRBV4-2 to TRBJ2-1, with 8 bases lining up with TRBD1. The V gene end was trimmed by 2 bases and the J gene end by 5 bases; junction bases not matched to a gene: 5. CDR3 length: 15 residues. Germline CDR1 LGHNA, CDR2 YNFKEQ. CDR3 loop: CASSQSTGDNNEQFF. CDR3 nucleotide sequence: TGTGCCAGCAGCCAATCGACAGGGGATAACAATGAGCAGTTCTTC.

This chain joins TRBV11-2 and TRBJ2-3; D possibly corresponds to TRBD2 (6 bases). Germline V gene lookup returns CDR1 SGHAT and CDR2 FQNNGV. The CDR3 runs to 15 residues. V was pared by 2 bases and J by 4 bases, with 13 bases between. This CDR3 is CASSLMVSSADTQYF. CDR3 DNA: TGTGCCAGCAGCTTAATGGTTTCTAGCGCAGATACGCAGTATTTT.

This clonotype has more than one count but fewer than ten. This chain connects TRBV6-2 or TRBV6-3 to TRBJ2-7; 10 positions match TRBD1. The CDR3 has 16 amino acids. J lost 2 bases, V lost 0 bases, and 4 bases had no gene match. Germline assignment: CDR1 MNHEY and CDR2 SVGEGT. CDR3 loop: CASSYSRTGGTYEQYF. CDR3 DNA sequence: TGTGCCAGCAGTTACTCCCGGACAGGGGGAACCTACGAGCAGTACTTC.

This clonotype was picked up a small number of times. J is TRBJ2-1 and V is TRBV6-2 or TRBV6-3; 7 positions match TRBD2. The V segment lost 6 bases and the J segment 8 bases; nucleotides outside the gene matches: 7. The CDR3 has 13 amino acids. Germline loops: CDR1 MNHEY, CDR2 SVGEGT. The CDR3: CASSRDYIDEQFF. CDR3 sequence (DNA): TGTGCCAGCAGCCGGGACTACATCGATGAGCAGTTCTTC.

The rearrangement links TRBV30 to TRBJ2-7; TRBD2 agrees at 9 bases. Germline V gene data show CDR1 as GTSNPN and CDR2 as SVGIG (reference sequence). This CDR3 has 14 residues. Trimming took 4 bases from V and 4 from J; bases not matched to a gene: 8. As DNA, the CDR3 is TGTGCCTGGAATACCGGGACTAGCCGGTACGAGCAGTACTTC. Translation gives CAWNTGTSRYEQYF.

This chain joins TRBV30 and TRBJ1-5; D uncertain. V shed 0 bases and J shed 3 bases, with 6 bases lying between them. There are 13 residues in the CDR3. Germline V gene lookup returns CDR1 GTSNPN and CDR2 SVGIG (reference sequence). The CDR3 sequence: CAWSVTANQPQHF. The CDR3, as DNA: TGTGCCTGGAGTGTCACAGCCAATCAGCCCCAGCATTTT.

The rearrangement links TRBV7-9 to TRBJ2-7, with D possibly being TRBD1 (6 bases). The CDR3 length is 16 residues. Germline CDR1 is SEHNR and CDR2 is FQNEAQ (reference sequence). V dropped 4 bases and J dropped 6 bases, with 22 bases sitting between them. CDR3 coding DNA: TGTGCCAGCAGCTCCTCTAACTACAGGGCCCAGCTCGAGCAGTACTTC. It translates to CASSSSNYRAQLEQYF.

CDR3 DNA: TGTGCCAGCAGCCCAGGGGGCCGGGAGCAGTTCTTC. The encoded protein is CASSPGGREQFF. V gene TRBV7-9 combines with J gene TRBJ2-1, with 8 positions matching TRBD1. Germline values: CDR1 SEHNR, CDR2 FQNEAQ (reference sequence). CDR3 size: 12 residues. With V trimmed by 5 bases and J by 10 bases, 4 bases remained unmatched. Variable domain in full (rest from reference TRBV7-9 and TRBJ2-1): DTGVSQNPRHKITKRGQNVTFRCDPISEHNRLYWYRQTLGQGPEFLTYFQNEAQLEKSRLLSDRFSAERPKGSFSTLEIQRTEQGDSAMYLCASSPGGREQFFGPGTRLTVL.

This clonotype was seen a handful of times. V gene TRBV30 combines with J gene TRBJ2-7; 8 positions match TRBD2. V dropped 0 bases and J dropped 7; count of bases not matched to a gene: 11. This CDR3 has 15 residues. The germline V gene encodes CDR1 GTSNPN and CDR2 SVGIG (reference sequence). The CDR3 nucleotides read TGTGCCTGGAGTGTACGACCGCGGGAGGTCTGGGAGCAGTACTTC. This gives the protein CAWSVRPREVWEQYF. Supplemented by reference TRBV30 and TRBJ2-7, the full variable domain reads SQTIHQWPATLVQPVGSPLSLECTVEGTSNPNLYWYRQAAGRGLQLLFYSVGIGQISSEVPQNLSASRPQDRQFILSSKKLLLSDSGFYLCAWSVRPREVWEQYFGPGTRLTVT.

This clonotype has at least ten counts. The chain links TRBV19 to TRBJ2-7, with 7 bases aligning to TRBD1. The germline V gene has CDR1 LNHDA and CDR2 SQIVND (reference sequence). The CDR3 is 14 residues long. J lost 0 bases, V lost 5 bases, and 4 bases had no gene match. CDR3 loop: CASSAQGSSYEQYF. Written as DNA, the CDR3 is TGTGCCAGTAGTGCACAGGGGAGCTCCTACGAGCAGTACTTC. The variable domain in full, with the rest retrieved from reference TRBV19 and TRBJ2-7, is DGGITQSPKYLFRKEGQNVTLSCEQNLNHDAMYWYRQDPGQGLRLIYYSQIVNDFQKGDIAEGYSVSREKKESFPLTVTSAQKNPTAFYLCASSAQGSSYEQYFGPGTRLTVT.

This clonotype was counted many times. The chain couples TRBV11-3 to TRBJ2-5, with 12 bases identical to TRBD2. The V segment lost 4 bases and the J segment 1 base; nucleotides outside the gene matches: 4. Germline CDR1 reads SGHNT; CDR2 reads YENEEA. The CDR3 spans 16 residues. The CDR3 region is CASSSRLAGVQETQYF. The CDR3 DNA reads as TGTGCCAGCAGCTCCCGACTAGCGGGAGTCCAAGAGACCCAGTACTTC.

V usage is TRBV7-9 and J usage is TRBJ2-1; no firm D call. This CDR3 is 13 amino acids long. Germline V gene lookup returns CDR1 SEHNR and CDR2 FQNEAQ (reference sequence). The V end lost 7 bases, the J end lost 5 bases, and 12 bases lay between the germline ends. In DNA form, the CDR3 reads TGTGCCAGCACCCCGGGCCTAAACAATGAGCAGTTCTTC. This gives the protein CASTPGLNNEQFF. Together with reference TRBV7-9 and TRBJ2-1, the CDR3 gives the full variable domain: DTGVSQNPRHKITKRGQNVTFRCDPISEHNRLYWYRQTLGQGPEFLTYFQNEAQLEKSRLLSDRFSAERPKGSFSTLEIQRTEQGDSAMYLCASTPGLNNEQFFGPGTRLTVL.

The chain joins TRBV7-8 to TRBJ2-7; TRBD1 matches 10 bases. Per the germline V gene, CDR1 is SGHVS and CDR2 is FQNEAQ. Trimming at V came to 5 bases and at J to 5 bases, leaving 3 bases not matched to a gene. The CDR3 is made up of 13 amino acids. CDR3 nucleotides: TGTGCCAGCAGCCTGACAGGGGGCAACGAGCAGTACTTC. It is translated as CASSLTGGNEQYF.

There are a few counts of this clonotype. CDR3 loop: CASSFLAGQETQYF. The CDR3 nucleotides are TGTGCCAGCAGCTTCCTAGCGGGGCAAGAGACCCAGTACTTC. The V and J genes are TRBV7-2 and TRBJ2-5; 9 nucleotides align to TRBD2. Germline V lookup: CDR1 SGHTA, CDR2 FQGNSA. This CDR3 has 14 amino acids. The V and J ends lost 3 bases and 2 bases, in that order; junction bases with no gene match: 1.

The rearrangement uses TRBV27 and TRBJ1-2, with a tentative D call TRBD1 (5 bases). CDR1 MNHEY and CDR2 SMNVEV come from the germline V gene (reference sequence). The CDR3 has 17 residues. V dropped 3 bases and J dropped 2 bases, with 19 bases sitting between them. The CDR3 DNA reads TGTGCCAGCAGTTTTTCCCCGGCCGCAGGGTCGAACTATGGCTACACCTTC. Translating gives CASSFSPAAGSNYGYTF.